A single sample is the source of the 7 T cell receptor beta chains below, sequenced in a study of T cells in Graves' hyperthyroidism and ophthalmopathy (dated by TCRdb to the late 2010s). Library creation used multiplex PCR. Instrument on record: Illumina HiSeq 2000. The TCR beta CDR3 regions were amplified from RNA transcripts. The first round of RT-PCR for the TCR CDR3 was performed with the HTBI primer set and the Qiagen OneStep RT-PCR kit. TCRdb reprocessing: public reads trimmed at Q25 with fastp, clones called with MiXCR, in-frame beta chains kept. Rows are combined by CDR3 protein, so each entry shows the most common genes and DNA. The sample table shows more than 500,000 distinct CDR3 sequences, and roughly 46% are seen once. Under 20% of the sample is taken by the ten largest. Material for sequencing was peripheral blood or thyroid tissue (not recorded which). The origin of the receptors is an adult woman with Graves' disease, either hyperthyroidism or ophthalmopathy (not recorded which).

V and J are TRBV10-2 and TRBJ2-7; 11 bases align to TRBD2. In germline, CDR1 is WSHSY, CDR2 SAAADI. The CDR3 covers 17 residues. Trimming removed 6 bases from V and 4 bases from J; junction bases left unmatched: 14. The DNA of the CDR3 is TGCGCCAGCAGCCAAACCTTCGGTCCTAGCGGGAGGTACGAGCAGTACTTC. Amino acids: CASSQTFGPSGRYEQYF.

This clonotype has at least ten counts. This sequence joins TRBV29-1 and TRBJ1-5; 9 bases are shared with TRBD1. This CDR3 has 11 amino acids. Germline V CDR1 and CDR2: SQVTM, ANQGSEA. V dropped 7 bases and J dropped 13; count of bases not matched to a gene: 8. The CDR3 DNA reads as TGCAGCGCCCGGACAGGGGATGGTCAGCATTTT. Residues: CSARTGDGQHF.

The table lists this clonotype with many counts. The CDR3 DNA reads as TGCGCCAGCAGCCAAGGCGCGGGACTAGCATTCTACGAGCAGTACTTC. Translated: CASSQGAGLAFYEQYF. The J gene is TRBJ2-7, the V gene TRBV4-1; 9 nucleotides line up with TRBD2. Germline assignment: CDR1 MGHRA and CDR2 YSYEKL. Losses at the gene ends were 1 base for V and 3 bases for J; bases not matched to a gene: 7. This CDR3 region has 16 residues.

This clonotype was counted only a few times. The rearrangement uses TRBV10-3 and TRBJ2-2; D may correspond to TRBD1 or TRBD2 (5 bases each). Trimming took off 6 bases at V and 5 bases at J, with 13 bases between the two ends. This CDR3 is 14 amino acids long. Germline V gene sequence: CDR1 ENHRY, CDR2 SYGVKD. The CDR3 here is CAIRTGTNTGELFF. CDR3 in DNA: TGTGCCATCAGAACCGGGACCAATACCGGGGAGCTGTTTTTT.

This clonotype was detected ten times or more. The gene calls are TRBV14 and TRBJ2-5; the D is unclear. Germline V gene lookup returns CDR1 SGHDN and CDR2 FVKESK. The CDR3 loop spans 13 amino acids. The V end lost 1 base, the J end lost 0 bases, and 3 bases lay between the germline ends. This chain's CDR3 is CASSQVNQETQYF. The CDR3 DNA sequence: TGTGCCAGCAGCCAAGTAAACCAAGAGACCCAGTACTTC.

The chain links TRBV7-8 to TRBJ1-2; 7 bases fit TRBD1. With 4 bases clipped from V and 0 bases from J, the junction kept 5 bases outside the gene matches. The CDR3 is 15 residues long. Per the germline V gene, CDR1 is SGHVS and CDR2 is FQNEAQ. The CDR3 region has the DNA TGTGCCAGCAGCTGGGGACAGCCTGCTAACTATGGCTACACCTTC. Translating gives CASSWGQPANYGYTF.

This clonotype was counted at least ten times. The chain links TRBV4-1 to TRBJ1-5; tentatively, D is TRBD1 (5 bases). Germline V gene lookup returns CDR1 MGHRA and CDR2 YSYEKL. This CDR3 contains 17 residues. V lost 0 bases, J lost 1 base, and 13 bases lay in between. The CDR3 loop is CASSQEGGGVSNQPQHF. The DNA for the CDR3 is TGCGCCAGCAGCCAAGAAGGCGGGGGAGTGAGCAATCAGCCCCAGCATTTT.